This T cell receptor (beta chain) was sequenced for a study of control samples from healthy donors and cancer patients. Clones were sequenced by immunoSEQ multiplex PCR, and TCRdb holds only the in-frame ones, with some missing. Of more than 140,000 clones listed, roughly nine tenths are singletons. The CDR3 runs 14 residues. Germline-derived CDR1 and CDR2 are MGHDK and SYGVNS. Trimming removed 4 bases from V and 5 bases from J; junction bases left unmatched: 4. The chain joins TRBV25-1 to TRBJ2-5, with 10 bases aligning to TRBD2. The receptor was isolated from a man aged 18-30 years in good health. The sequenced material came from blood. In DNA form, the CDR3 reads TGTGCCAGCAGTGGACTAGCGGGCGGGGAGACCCAGTACTTC. Amino acids: CASSGLAGGETQYF.